The present T cell receptor (beta chain) was sequenced within a study of Ad26.COV2.S vaccination and SARS-CoV-2 variants. Study information: Within the COV1001 Ad26.COV2.S trial arm, the donor was enrolled. Study results and caveats: TCR breadth and depth analyses may have underestimated total T cell responses. Spike-specific TCR breadth was greater after Ad26.COV2.S than placebo.

The data were produced by immunoSEQ multiplex PCR, yet TCRdb's version contains in-frame clones alone and is incomplete. The table records under 250,000 clones, 87% of them present only once. V lost 1 base and J lost 6, with 10 bases in between. The CDR3 contains 13 residues. Per germline, CDR1 SEHNR and CDR2 FQNEAQ (reference sequence). Regarding treatment: roughly 19 received Ad26.COV2.S at low or high dose, single or two shots; about 5 received placebo; per-sample allocation not given. Day 63 after the first injection of vaccine or placebo was the sampling time. Points on this clone: Its specificity is not known.

This receptor was identified in a person between 18 and 65 years old who received the Ad26.COV2.S COVID-19 vaccine or a placebo. V usage is TRBV7-9 and J usage is TRBJ2-7, with D perhaps matching TRBD1 or TRBD2 (5 bases each). The sample here was peripheral blood, taken in a trial of Ad26.COV2.S vaccine versus placebo. The CDR3 bases are TGTGCCAGCAGCTTAGTTCAGGGACCCGAGCAGTACTTC. Encoded protein: CASSLVQGPEQYF.